This T cell receptor beta chain came from a study of cytotoxic CD8 clonotypes in ibrutinib-treated CLL. Study context: Mean productive templates were roughly 280,000; mean productive rearrangements were about 89,000. Study-level findings and limits: Patients showed higher baseline clonality than age-matched healthy donors, and it tracked circulating CD8+ T-cell counts.

A remark on this clone: Antigen: not known.

The ends were cut back, 2 bases at V and 1 base at J, with 11 bases in the middle. The germline gives CDR1 KGHSH, CDR2 LQKENI. The CDR3 totals 15 residues. This table comes from immunoSEQ multiplex PCR, and its TCRdb copy is limited to in-frame clones, with some not included. The table shows approximately 280,000 clones, with around 77% occurring only once. TCR beta libraries used about 2 micrograms of DNA from cryopreserved PBMCs. J is TRBJ2-5 and V is TRBV18; tentatively, D is TRBD1 (5 bases). The material was PBMCs, obtained at disease progression, from a patient treated with ibrutinib. The receptor's source is a human donor with chronic lymphocytic leukemia. The chain's CDR3 is CASSPSQGIQETQYF. CDR3 nucleotide sequence: TGTGCCAGCTCACCAAGTCAGGGCATCCAAGAGACCCAGTACTTC.